This T cell receptor beta chain was sequenced during a study of T-cell reconstitution after alpha-beta-depleted transplantation in children. This clonotype was observed many times. Unique molecular identifiers were incorporated during preparation of the TCRbeta library. Via MiXCR, TCRdb re-called the PCR reads, giving one row per CDR3 protein. The sample has some 150,000 distinct CDR3 sequences, 8.8% seen once. Material: PBMCs, mostly from graft donor cells, obtained 180 days after TCRalphabeta/CD19-depleted stem cell transplant. The TCR sequence derives from a female patient aged 2 to 10 who had a stem cell transplant for congenital amegakaryocytic thrombocytopenia, so the T cells may come from the graft donor.

The chain's CDR3 is CASSIGSRGNQPQHF. The CDR3 nucleotides are TGTGCCAGCAGCATAGGGTCCAGGGGCAATCAGCCCCAGCATTTT. The V gene is TRBV21-1, the J gene TRBJ1-5; TRBD1 was called by the table and not checked on the DNA. TRBV21-1 is labeled a pseudogene. This CDR3 region has 15 residues.